These 9 T cell receptor beta chains originate from one sample sequenced in a study of T cell responses to AZD1222 COVID-19 vaccine. Using immunoSEQ multiplex PCR, the repertoire was profiled, and TCRdb retains in-frame clones only, with some absent. The data hold about 110,000 clones, with 86% observed a single time. The sequences come from peripheral blood, collected on day 0 of AZD1222 vaccination. The source of these receptors is an adult in good health.

The chain has TRBV29-1 and TRBJ1-5; a possible D gene is TRBD1 (5 bases). V dropped 1 base and J dropped 7 bases, with 11 bases sitting between them. The CDR3 length is 13 residues. Germline CDR1 is SQVTM and CDR2 is ANQGSEA. CDR3 nucleotide sequence: TGCAGCGTTGAAGGGCAGGGCGGCCAGCCCCAGCATTTT. This codes for CSVEGQGGQPQHF. Supplemented by reference TRBV29-1 and TRBJ1-5, the full variable domain reads SAVISQKPSRDICQRGTSLTIQCQVDSQVTMMFWYRQQPGQSLTLIATANQGSEATYESGFVIDKFPISRPNLTFSTLTVSNMSPEDSSIYLCSVEGQGGQPQHFGDGTRLSIL.

The V and J genes are TRBV29-1 and TRBJ2-2, with D tentatively TRBD1 or TRBD2 (5 bases each). This CDR3 is 13 amino acids long. Germline CDR1 and CDR2: SQVTM and ANQGSEA. Trimming took 5 bases from V and 3 from J, leaving 10 bases between them. CDR3 DNA sequence: TGCAGCGTTACGGGACCTCACACCGGGGAGCTGTTTTTT. Amino acid sequence: CSVTGPHTGELFF.

This clone appeared a single time. The genes are TRBV7-3 and TRBJ2-3, with 15 bases lining up with TRBD2. The CDR3 contains 18 residues. V lost 5 bases, J lost 2 bases, and 8 bases stayed unmatched. Per the germline V gene, CDR1 is SGHTA and CDR2 is FQGTGA. This chain's CDR3 is CASSPGLAGGTYTDTQYF. CDR3 bases: TGTGCCAGCAGCCCGGGACTAGCGGGGGGAACTTACACAGATACGCAGTATTTT.

This rearrangement joins TRBV28 to TRBJ1-5, with 7 nucleotides matching TRBD1. This CDR3 region has 16 residues. The J segment lost 6 bases and the V segment lost 5 bases, leaving 13 bases of the junction unmatched. CDR1 and CDR2 from the germline V gene are MDHEN and SYDVKM. CDR3 protein: CASSTYRGGAGQPQHF. CDR3 nucleotide sequence: TGTGCCAGCAGTACTTATAGAGGGGGCGCGGGTCAGCCCCAGCATTTT.

The chain links TRBV5-1 to TRBJ1-6; tentatively, D is TRBD1 (6 bases). CDR1 and CDR2 from the germline V gene are SGHRS and YFSETQ. CDR3 length equals 16 residues. Trimming stripped 0 bases from V and 7 bases from J, with 14 bases between. The CDR3 spells CASSLAPTGQNSPLHF. CDR3 in DNA: TGCGCCAGCAGCTTGGCCCCGACAGGCCAGAATTCACCCCTCCACTTT.

V gene TRBV30 combines with J gene TRBJ2-5; D is perhaps TRBD1 or TRBD2 (5 bases each). V was trimmed by 2 bases and J by 2 bases, leaving 9 bases between them. The V gene's germline CDR1 is GTSNPN and CDR2 SVGIG (reference sequence). The CDR3 runs 13 residues. CDR3 nucleotides: TGTGCCTGGAGTTCCGGGGCTCAAGAGACCCAGTACTTC. This codes for CAWSSGAQETQYF. The full variable domain, in which reference TRBV30 and TRBJ2-5 provide the parts outside the CDR3, is SQTIHQWPATLVQPVGSPLSLECTVEGTSNPNLYWYRQAAGRGLQLLFYSVGIGQISSEVPQNLSASRPQDRQFILSSKKLLLSDSGFYLCAWSSGAQETQYFGPGTRLLVL.

This chain links TRBV5-8 with TRBJ1-5; 7 positions match TRBD1. Germline-derived CDR1 and CDR2 are SGHTS and YDEGEE. The CDR3 totals 16 residues. With 5 bases clipped from V and 1 base from J, the junction kept 9 bases outside the gene matches. CDR3 sequence (DNA): TGTGCCAGCAGTTCCAGGGGGTCCGTAAGCAATCAGCCCCAGCATTTT. This gives the protein CASSSRGSVSNQPQHF.

This clone occurred a few times. The chain uses TRBV5-1 and TRBJ1-2; D remains ambiguous. CDR1 is SGHRS and CDR2 is YFSETQ in the germline V gene. This CDR3 spans 11 amino acids. Trimming pared 3 bases from V and 6 bases from J, leaving 6 bases between. The CDR3 loop is CASSSVDGYTF. The CDR3 DNA sequence: TGCGCCAGCAGCTCGGTGGATGGCTACACCTTC.

The chain uses TRBV7-8 and TRBJ2-7, with a possible D match to TRBD2 (6 bases). This CDR3 has 14 residues. The V gene lost 5 bases and the J gene lost 5 bases, with 16 bases spanning the gap. Looked up from germline, CDR1 is SGHVS and CDR2 is FQNEAQ. CDR3 sequence: CASSRVGGRDEQYF. CDR3 coding DNA: TGTGCCAGCAGCCGAGTGGGAGGTCGGGACGAGCAGTACTTC.